This TCR beta chain is drawn from a study of breast tumors, draining lymph nodes, adjacent tissues. Regarding the study as a whole: Tumor repertoires ranked between lymph nodes and nontumor tissue in diversity, with V and J gene preferences. Tumor T cell lymph node origin was a supported hypothesis, not proven.

In this sample, this clonotype turned up once. The antigen is unknown. The V gene end was trimmed by 1 base and the J gene end by 8 bases; junction bases not matched to a gene: 5. CDR1 is SEHNR and CDR2 is FQNEAQ in the germline V gene (reference sequence). CDR3 length equals 14 residues. A single record per CDR3 protein comes from TCRdb applying MiXCR to the multiplex PCR reads. The profile shows approximately 210,000 distinct CDR3 sequences, 30% to 35% of them singletons. Samples came from axillary lymph nodes draining the breast cancer. The rearrangement uses TRBV7-9 and TRBJ2-1; 7 nucleotides align to TRBD2. The sequence derives from a female donor with breast cancer. Some clones in this sample may be carry-over from other donors' samples. Material for sequencing was axillary lymph node tissue. This chain's CDR3 is CASSLVGGRDEQFF. Here the CDR3 DNA reads TGTGCCAGCAGCTTAGTGGGAGGGAGGGATGAGCAGTTCTTC.